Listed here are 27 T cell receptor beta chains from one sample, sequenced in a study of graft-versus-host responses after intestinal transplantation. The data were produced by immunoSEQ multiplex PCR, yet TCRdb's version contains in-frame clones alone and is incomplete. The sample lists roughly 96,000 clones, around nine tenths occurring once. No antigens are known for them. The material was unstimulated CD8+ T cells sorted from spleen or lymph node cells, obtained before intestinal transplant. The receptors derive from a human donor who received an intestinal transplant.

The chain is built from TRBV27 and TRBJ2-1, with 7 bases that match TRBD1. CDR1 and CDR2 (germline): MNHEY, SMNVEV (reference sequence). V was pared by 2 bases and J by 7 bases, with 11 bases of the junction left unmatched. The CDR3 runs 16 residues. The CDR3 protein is CASSLRGTDKANEQFF. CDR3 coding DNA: TGTGCCAGCAGTTTAAGGGGGACAGATAAAGCAAATGAGCAGTTCTTC.

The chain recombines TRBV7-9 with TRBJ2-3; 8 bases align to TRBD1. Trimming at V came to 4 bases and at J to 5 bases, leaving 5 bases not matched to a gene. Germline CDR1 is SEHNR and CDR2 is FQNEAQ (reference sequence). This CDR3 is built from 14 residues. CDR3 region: CASSSGTGEDTQYF. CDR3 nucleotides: TGTGCCAGCAGCTCAGGGACAGGTGAAGATACGCAGTATTTT.

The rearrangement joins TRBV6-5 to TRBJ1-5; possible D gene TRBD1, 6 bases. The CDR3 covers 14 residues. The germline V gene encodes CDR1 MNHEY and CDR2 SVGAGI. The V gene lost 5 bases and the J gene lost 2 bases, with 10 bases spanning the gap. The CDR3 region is CASSPGTRNQPQHF. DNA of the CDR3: TGTGCCAGCAGTCCCGGGACACGCAATCAGCCCCAGCATTTT.

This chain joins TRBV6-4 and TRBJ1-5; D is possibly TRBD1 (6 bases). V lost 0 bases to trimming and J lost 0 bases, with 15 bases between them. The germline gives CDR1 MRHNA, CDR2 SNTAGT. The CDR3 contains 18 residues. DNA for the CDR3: TGTGCCAGCAGTGACTCGATGGACAGTTTTTTTAGCAATCAGCCCCAGCATTTT. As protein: CASSDSMDSFFSNQPQHF.

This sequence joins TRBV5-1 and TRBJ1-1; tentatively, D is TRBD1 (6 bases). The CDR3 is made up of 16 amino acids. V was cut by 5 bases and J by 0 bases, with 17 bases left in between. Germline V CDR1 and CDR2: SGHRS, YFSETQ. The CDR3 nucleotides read TGCGCCAGCAGAGAGTATACCGAGGGGGTGAACACTGAAGCTTTCTTT. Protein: CASREYTEGVNTEAFF. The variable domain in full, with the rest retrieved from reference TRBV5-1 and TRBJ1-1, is KAGVTQTPRYLIKTRGQQVTLSCSPISGHRSVSWYQQTPGQGLQFLFEYFSETQRNKGNFPGRFSGRQFSNSRSEMNVSTLELGDSALYLCASREYTEGVNTEAFFGQGTRLTVV.

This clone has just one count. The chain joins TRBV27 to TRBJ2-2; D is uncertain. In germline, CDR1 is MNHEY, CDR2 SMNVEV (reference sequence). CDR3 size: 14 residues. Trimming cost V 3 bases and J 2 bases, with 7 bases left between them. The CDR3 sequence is CASSLYSNTGELFF. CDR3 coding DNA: TGTGCCAGCAGTTTGTACAGCAACACCGGGGAGCTGTTTTTT.

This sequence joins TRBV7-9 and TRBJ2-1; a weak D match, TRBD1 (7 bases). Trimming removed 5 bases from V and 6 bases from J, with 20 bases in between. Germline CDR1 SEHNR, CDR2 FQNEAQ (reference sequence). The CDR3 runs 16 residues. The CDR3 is CASSRRTGPEGNEQFF. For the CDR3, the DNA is TGTGCCAGCAGCCGCCGGACAGGACCGGAGGGCAATGAGCAGTTCTTC.

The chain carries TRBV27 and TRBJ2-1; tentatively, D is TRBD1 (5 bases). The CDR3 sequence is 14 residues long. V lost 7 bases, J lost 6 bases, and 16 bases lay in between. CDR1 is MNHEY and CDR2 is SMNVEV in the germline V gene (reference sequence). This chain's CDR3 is CASTEVGRGNEQFF. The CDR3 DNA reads TGTGCCAGCACCGAAGTTGGAAGGGGCAATGAGCAGTTCTTC.

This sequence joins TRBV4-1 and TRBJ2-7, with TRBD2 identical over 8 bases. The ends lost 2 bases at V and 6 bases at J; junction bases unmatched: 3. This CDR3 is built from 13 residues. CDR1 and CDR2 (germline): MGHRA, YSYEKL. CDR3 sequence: CASSQRRGAEQYF. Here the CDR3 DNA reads TGCGCCAGCAGCCAAAGGCGGGGGGCCGAGCAGTACTTC.

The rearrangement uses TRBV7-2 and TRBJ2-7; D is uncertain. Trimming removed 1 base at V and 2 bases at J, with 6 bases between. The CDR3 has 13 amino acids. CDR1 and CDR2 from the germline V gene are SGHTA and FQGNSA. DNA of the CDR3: TGTGCCAGCAGCTTAGGCGATACCTACGAGCAGTACTTC. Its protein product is CASSLGDTYEQYF.

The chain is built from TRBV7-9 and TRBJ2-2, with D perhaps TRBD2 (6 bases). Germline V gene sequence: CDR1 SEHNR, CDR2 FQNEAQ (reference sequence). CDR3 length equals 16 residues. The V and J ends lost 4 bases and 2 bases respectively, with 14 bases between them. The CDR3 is CASSSLGGVNTGELFF. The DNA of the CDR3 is TGTGCCAGCAGCTCCCTGGGGGGAGTTAACACCGGGGAGCTGTTTTTT.

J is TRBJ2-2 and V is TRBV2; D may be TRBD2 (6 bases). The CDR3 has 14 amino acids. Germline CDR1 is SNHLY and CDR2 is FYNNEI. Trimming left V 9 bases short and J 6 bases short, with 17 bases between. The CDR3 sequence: CASSEGPVAGELFF. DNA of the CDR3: TGTGCCAGTTCGGAGGGCCCGGTAGCCGGGGAGCTGTTTTTT.

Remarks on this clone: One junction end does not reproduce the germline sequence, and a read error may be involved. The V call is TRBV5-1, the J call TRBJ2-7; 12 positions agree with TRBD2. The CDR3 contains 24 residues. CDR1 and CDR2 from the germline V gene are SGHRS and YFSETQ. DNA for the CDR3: TGCGCCAGCAGCTTGGCGGGTGGCAGGGAAGGACTGGTGCGACTAGCGGGGGAACCTTACGCGCAGTACTTC. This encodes CASSLAGGREGLVRLAGEPYAQYF.

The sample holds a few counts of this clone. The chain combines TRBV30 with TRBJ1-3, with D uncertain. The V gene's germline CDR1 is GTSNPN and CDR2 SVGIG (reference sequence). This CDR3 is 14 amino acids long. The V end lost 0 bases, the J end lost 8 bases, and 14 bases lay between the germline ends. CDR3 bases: TGTGCCTGGAGTGTACAGTCAAACCAGGACACCATATATTTT. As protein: CAWSVQSNQDTIYF.

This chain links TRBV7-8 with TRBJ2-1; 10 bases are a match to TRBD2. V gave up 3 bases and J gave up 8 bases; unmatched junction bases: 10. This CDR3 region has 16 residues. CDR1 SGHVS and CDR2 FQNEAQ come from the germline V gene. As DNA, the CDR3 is TGTGCCAGCAGCTTCCTCGGGCTAGCGGGAGCGGATGAGCAGTTCTTC. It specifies CASSFLGLAGADEQFF.

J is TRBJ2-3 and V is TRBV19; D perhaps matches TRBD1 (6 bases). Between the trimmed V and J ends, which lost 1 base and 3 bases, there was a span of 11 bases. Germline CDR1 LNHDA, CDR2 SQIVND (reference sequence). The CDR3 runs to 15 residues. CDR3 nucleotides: TGTGCCAGTAGTATAGCAGGGGCGCAGACAGATACGCAGTATTTT. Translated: CASSIAGAQTDTQYF.

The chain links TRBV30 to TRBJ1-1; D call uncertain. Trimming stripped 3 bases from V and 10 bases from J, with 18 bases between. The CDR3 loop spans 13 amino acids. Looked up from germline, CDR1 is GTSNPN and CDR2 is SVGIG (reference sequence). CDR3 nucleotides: TGTGCCTGGAGCCCTCCCTTTTTGGAGGGAGCTTTCTTT. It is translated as CAWSPPFLEGAFF.

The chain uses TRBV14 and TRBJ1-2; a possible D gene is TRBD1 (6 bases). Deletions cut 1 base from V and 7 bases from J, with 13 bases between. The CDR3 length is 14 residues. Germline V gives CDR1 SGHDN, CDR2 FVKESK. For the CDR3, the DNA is TGTGCCAGCAGCCAAGTTAGGGGGGGGACTGGCTACACCTTC. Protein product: CASSQVRGGTGYTF.

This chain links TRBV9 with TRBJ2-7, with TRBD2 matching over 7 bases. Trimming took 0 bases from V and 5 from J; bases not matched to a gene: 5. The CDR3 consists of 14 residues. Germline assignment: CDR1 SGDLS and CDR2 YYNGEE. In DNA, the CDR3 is TGTGCCAGCAGCGTAGGCGGGGGAGTGGACGAGCAGTACTTC. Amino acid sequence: CASSVGGGVDEQYF.

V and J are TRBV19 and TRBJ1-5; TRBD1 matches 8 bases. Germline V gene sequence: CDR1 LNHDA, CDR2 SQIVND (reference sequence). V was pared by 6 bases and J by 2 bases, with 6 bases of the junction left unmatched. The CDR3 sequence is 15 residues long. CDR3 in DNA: TGTGCCAGTAGAACCGCGGACAGGGGCAATCAGCCCCAGCATTTT. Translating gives CASRTADRGNQPQHF.

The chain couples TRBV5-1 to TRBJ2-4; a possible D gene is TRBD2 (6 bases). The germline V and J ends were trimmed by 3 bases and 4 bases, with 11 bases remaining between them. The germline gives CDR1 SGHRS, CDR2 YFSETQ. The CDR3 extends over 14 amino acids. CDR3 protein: CASSSGTGKNIQYF. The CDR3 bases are TGCGCCAGCAGCTCAGGGACTGGAAAAAACATTCAGTACTTC.

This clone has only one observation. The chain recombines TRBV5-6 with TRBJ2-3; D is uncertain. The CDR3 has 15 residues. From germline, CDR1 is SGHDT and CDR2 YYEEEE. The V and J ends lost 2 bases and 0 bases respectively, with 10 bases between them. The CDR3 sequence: CASSLLTPSTDTQYF. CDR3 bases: TGTGCCAGCAGCTTACTAACCCCAAGCACAGATACGCAGTATTTT.

CDR3 DNA: TGTGCCAGCGCGCGCGCGCGGGCAACTAATGAAAAACTGTTTTTT. Protein sequence: CASARARATNEKLFF. J is TRBJ1-4 and V is TRBV18; D gene unclear. Germline V lookup: CDR1 KGHSH, CDR2 LQKENI. The CDR3 consists of 15 residues. Deletions cut 8 bases from V and 0 bases from J, with 13 bases between.

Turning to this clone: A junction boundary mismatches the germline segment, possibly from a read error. For the CDR3, the DNA is TGTGCCGTCAGCGGGAGGGCGGGAGATACGCAGTATTTT. As protein: CAVSGRAGDTQYF. The genes are TRBV10-3 and TRBJ2-3; 10 bases agree with TRBD2. The CDR3 sequence is 13 residues long. Germline V gene data show CDR1 as ENHRY and CDR2 as SYGVKD.

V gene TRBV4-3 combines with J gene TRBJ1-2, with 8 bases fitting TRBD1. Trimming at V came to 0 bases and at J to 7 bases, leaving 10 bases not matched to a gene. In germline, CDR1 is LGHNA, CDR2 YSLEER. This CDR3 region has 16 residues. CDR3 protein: CASSQDRGTGGGGYTF. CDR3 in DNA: TGCGCCAGCAGCCAAGATAGAGGGACAGGCGGAGGTGGCTACACCTTC.

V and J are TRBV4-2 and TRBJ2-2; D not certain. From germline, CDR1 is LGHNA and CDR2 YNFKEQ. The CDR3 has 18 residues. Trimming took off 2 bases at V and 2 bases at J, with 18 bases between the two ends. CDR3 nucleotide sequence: TGTGCCAGCAGCCAAAACCCAGTGCTGGCAGATAACACCGGGGAGCTGTTTTTT. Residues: CASSQNPVLADNTGELFF.

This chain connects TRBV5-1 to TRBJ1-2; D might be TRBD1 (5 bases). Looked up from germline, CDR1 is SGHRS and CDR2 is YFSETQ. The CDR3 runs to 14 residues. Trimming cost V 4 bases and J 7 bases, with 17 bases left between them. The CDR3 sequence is CASSRLGGYRGYTF. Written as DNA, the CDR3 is TGCGCCAGCAGCCGCTTGGGGGGTTACCGTGGCTACACCTTC.